Following are 27 T cell receptor beta chains from one sample sequenced in a study of blood T cells in healthy people across ages. Alongside a J-beta primer mix, a sample-barcoded 5' primer served in a second PCR lasting roughly 6 to 11 cycles. TCRdb independently ran MiXCR on the 5' RACE reads; one entry per CDR3 protein. The table lists some 900,000 distinct CDR3 sequences, 45% to 50% of them singletons, with 10% to 15% in the top ten. Source material: blood. These receptors came from a man aged 25-45 years in good health.

This clonotype was counted at least ten times. The chain employs TRBV4-1 and TRBJ2-1; 8 bases match TRBD1. There are 14 residues in the CDR3. The germline V gene encodes CDR1 MGHRA and CDR2 YSYEKL. With 0 bases clipped from V and 8 bases from J, the junction kept 3 bases outside the gene matches. The CDR3 region is CASSQDPGGYEQFF. CDR3 coding DNA: TGCGCCAGCAGCCAAGATCCAGGGGGCTATGAGCAGTTCTTC.

The J gene is TRBJ1-6, the V gene TRBV6-5; D is undetermined. Trimming removed 0 bases at V and 3 bases at J, with 9 bases between. CDR1 and CDR2 (germline): MNHEY, SVGAGI. The CDR3 has 16 residues. CDR3 residues: CASSYSAGIYNSPLHF. The CDR3 bases are TGTGCCAGCAGTTACTCGGCGGGAATCTATAATTCACCCCTCCACTTT.

This clonotype was seen repeatedly, ten times or more. The V gene is TRBV5-1, the J gene TRBJ2-5; TRBD1 is a possible D gene (6 bases). From germline, CDR1 is SGHRS and CDR2 YFSETQ. CDR3 length: 13 amino acids. V was shortened by 1 base and J by 4 bases, with 8 bases between the two germline ends. CDR3 bases: TGCGCCAGCAGCTTGTTACAGGGAGAGACCCAGTACTTC. This translates into CASSLLQGETQYF.

J is TRBJ2-7 and V is TRBV4-1; D unresolved. CDR3 length: 14 amino acids. V was cut by 4 bases and J by 3 bases, with 13 bases left in between. Germline V CDR1 and CDR2: MGHRA, YSYEKL. Here the CDR3 DNA reads TGCGCCAGCAGCCCTGGGTCTGGCGGCTACGAGCAGTACTTC. Encoded protein: CASSPGSGGYEQYF.

This clonotype was found a few times. V gene TRBV27 combines with J gene TRBJ1-6; TRBD1 matches at 7 bases. Germline CDR1 MNHEY, CDR2 SMNVEV (reference sequence). The V segment lost 5 bases and the J segment 0 bases; nucleotides outside the gene matches: 10. The CDR3 is made up of 18 amino acids. DNA for the CDR3: TGTGCCAGCAGTGGACCTCCGGGACAGAGCTCCTATAATTCACCCCTCCACTTT. Residues: CASSGPPGQSSYNSPLHF.

To note about this clonotype: This may stem from a read error, because a much larger clone lies one nucleotide away. The chain combines TRBV9 with TRBJ2-7, with 10 positions matching TRBD2. Losses at the gene ends were 0 bases for V and 7 bases for J; bases not matched to a gene: 7. This CDR3 comprises 15 residues. Looked up from germline, CDR1 is SGDLS and CDR2 is YYNGEE. The CDR3 DNA reads as TGTGCCAGCAGCGTAGATAGCGGGGGGTACAATGAGCAGTACTTC. As protein: CASSVDSGGYNEQYF.

This clonotype was counted once. The genes are TRBV2 and TRBJ1-1, with TRBD1 matching 7 bases. Per germline, CDR1 SNHLY and CDR2 FYNNEI. V was pared by 6 bases and J by 5 bases, with 6 bases of the junction left unmatched. The CDR3 length is 13 residues. Written as DNA, the CDR3 is TGTGCCAGCAGGGGTACAGGGGTAACTGAAGCTTTCTTT. Protein: CASRGTGVTEAFF.

This clonotype was observed a few times. The chain recombines TRBV7-9 with TRBJ1-5, with TRBD1 identical over 12 bases. Germline CDR1 reads SEHNR; CDR2 reads FQNEAQ (reference sequence). The CDR3 has 16 residues. With 5 bases clipped from V and 3 bases from J, the junction kept 5 bases outside the gene matches. CDR3 bases: TGTGCCAGCAGCCTAGGGACAGGGGGCTACAATCAGCCCCAGCATTTT. It yields the protein CASSLGTGGYNQPQHF.

This chain joins TRBV27 and TRBJ2-3; D unresolved. The CDR3 consists of 10 residues. Germline V lookup: CDR1 MNHEY, CDR2 SMNVEV (reference sequence). V gave up 8 bases and J gave up 6 bases, with 6 bases separating them. CDR3 amino acids: CASGMDTQYF. CDR3 coding DNA: TGTGCCAGCGGTATGGATACGCAGTATTTT.

With regard to this clonotype: The junction and the germline gene differ at one end; a read error may be behind it. V usage is TRBV12-3 or TRBV12-4 and J usage is TRBJ2-5; D possibly uses TRBD1 or TRBD2 (6 bases each). The CDR3 has 15 residues. CDR3 protein: CARTGANWRQETHYF. The CDR3 coding sequence is TGTGCCAGAACGGGGGCGAATTGGAGACAAGAGACCCATTACTTC.

V is TRBV20-1 and J is TRBJ1-5, with D unclear. With 7 bases removed from V and 6 bases from J, the gap between germline ends came to 13 bases. Germline V CDR1 and CDR2: DFQATT, SNEGSKA (reference sequence). The CDR3 covers 12 residues. CDR3 residues: CSVGPRSQPQHF. CDR3 DNA sequence: TGCAGTGTAGGTCCGCGAAGTCAGCCCCAGCATTTT.

The V gene is TRBV20-1, the J gene TRBJ2-6; D is unresolved. CDR1 is DFQATT, CDR2 SNEGSKA, per germline (reference sequence). Trimming cost V 5 bases and J 3 bases, with 8 bases left between them. The CDR3 covers 13 residues. The CDR3 bases are TGCAGTGCTTACAGTGGTGGGGCCAACGTCCTGACTTTC. Its protein is CSAYSGGANVLTF.

Comment on this clonotype: A much larger clone lies a single base off, so this may be a read error. The V gene is TRBV6-5, the J gene TRBJ2-2; no clear D gene. CDR3 length: 13 amino acids. Germline V gene lookup returns CDR1 MNHEY and CDR2 SVGAGI. The CDR3 is CVSSRTRTGELFF. The CDR3 nucleotides are TGTGTCAGCTCTAGGACGCGCACCGGGGAGCTGTTTTTT.

V is TRBV5-1 and J is TRBJ2-5; D unclear. Germline lookup yields CDR1 SGHRS and CDR2 YFSETQ. The CDR3 runs 15 residues. Between the trimmed V and J ends, which lost 0 bases and 4 bases, there was a span of 13 bases. The CDR3 nucleotides are TGCGCCAGCAGCTTGGTGCCCGGTAGTCCAGAGACCCAGTACTTC. Protein sequence: CASSLVPGSPETQYF.

This clonotype occurred a few times. CDR3 protein: CASSVNTYEQYF. The DNA of the CDR3 is TGTGCCAGCAGCGTCAATACCTACGAGCAGTACTTC. This chain connects TRBV11-1 to TRBJ2-7; D unclear. Trimming shortened V by 5 bases and J by 2 bases, and 7 bases separated the two germline ends. The CDR3 extends over 12 amino acids. Germline V lookup: CDR1 SGHAT, CDR2 FQDESV (reference sequence). Drawing the rest from reference TRBV11-1 and TRBJ2-7, the complete variable domain is EAEVAQSPRYKITEKSQAVAFWCDPISGHATLYWYRQILGQGPELLVQFQDESVVDDSQLPKDRFSAERLKGVDSTLKIQPAELGDSAMYLCASSVNTYEQYFGPGTRLTVT.

The chain recombines TRBV27 with TRBJ1-1; TRBD1 agrees at 8 bases. The CDR3 has 14 residues. V gave up 2 bases and J gave up 7 bases; unmatched junction bases: 6. In germline, CDR1 is MNHEY, CDR2 SMNVEV (reference sequence). CDR3 region: CASSLTGGMDEAFF. Written as DNA, the CDR3 is TGTGCCAGCAGTTTAACAGGGGGTATGGATGAAGCTTTCTTT.

This rearrangement joins TRBV7-9 to TRBJ2-4; no clear D. The CDR3 loop spans 17 amino acids. The germline gives CDR1 SEHNR, CDR2 FQNEAQ (reference sequence). Trimming pared 5 bases from V and 0 bases from J, leaving 17 bases between. The CDR3 nucleotides are TGTGCCAGCAGCCCCAATCTAGGAATTCTAGCCAAAAACATTCAGTACTTC. It translates to CASSPNLGILAKNIQYF.

V gene TRBV25-1 combines with J gene TRBJ2-5; D is perhaps TRBD1 (7 bases). Trimming cost V 6 bases and J 1 base, with 15 bases left between them. The CDR3 loop spans 15 amino acids. Germline assignment: CDR1 MGHDK and CDR2 SYGVNS. The CDR3: CASREGRGVQETQYF. CDR3 bases: TGTGCCAGCAGGGAGGGCAGGGGGGTCCAAGAGACCCAGTACTTC.

The chain recombines TRBV20-1 with TRBJ2-1, with 9 positions matching TRBD1. Per germline, CDR1 DFQATT and CDR2 SNEGSKA (reference sequence). Germline trimming cut 3 bases from V and 7 bases from J; bases unmatched to any gene: 10. The CDR3 has 15 amino acids. The CDR3 here is CSASVPGQGGNEQFF. The CDR3 DNA follows: TGCAGTGCTAGCGTCCCGGGACAGGGAGGAAATGAGCAGTTCTTC.

Remarks on this clonotype: Possible read error: a much larger clone is one base away. The chain uses TRBV7-2 and TRBJ2-7; 8 bases align to TRBD2. The CDR3 is 16 residues long. Germline V CDR1 and CDR2: SGHTA, FQGNSA. V was pared by 2 bases and J by 1 base, with 7 bases of the junction left unmatched. The CDR3 region is CASSLRNSGDSYEQYF. The CDR3 region has the DNA TGTGCCAGCAGCTTACGGAATAGCGGGGATTCCTACGAGCAGTACTTC.

The rearrangement links TRBV6-2 or TRBV6-3 to TRBJ1-3; TRBD1 might be the D (5 bases). This CDR3 region has 15 residues. V dropped 5 bases and J dropped 0 bases, with 11 bases sitting between them. Germline V gene sequence: CDR1 MNHEY, CDR2 SVGEGT. This chain's CDR3 is CASSQDRFSGNTIYF. The CDR3 DNA reads as TGTGCCAGCAGTCAAGACAGATTCTCTGGAAACACCATATATTTT.

The genes are TRBV18 and TRBJ1-5; 10 bases are a match to TRBD1. The CDR3 is made up of 16 amino acids. From germline, CDR1 is KGHSH and CDR2 LQKENI. With V trimmed by 5 bases and J by 6 bases, 10 bases remained unmatched. CDR3 amino acids: CASSGRTGGSVQPQHF. The CDR3 nucleotides read TGTGCCAGCTCAGGGCGGACAGGGGGATCGGTTCAGCCCCAGCATTTT.

In this sample, this clonotype turned up a few times. The J gene is TRBJ2-2, the V gene TRBV5-1; TRBD1 matches at 8 bases. With 4 bases clipped from V and 2 bases from J, the junction kept 4 bases outside the gene matches. Germline V CDR1 and CDR2: SGHRS, YFSETQ. The CDR3 extends over 15 amino acids. CDR3 loop: CASSTQGANTGELFF. In DNA form, the CDR3 reads TGCGCCAGCAGCACGCAGGGGGCCAACACCGGGGAGCTGTTTTTT.

This clonotype has just a few counts. The rearrangement links TRBV28 to TRBJ2-7, with D hard to call. CDR1 is MDHEN, CDR2 SYDVKM, per germline. Trimming left V 2 bases short and J 3 bases short, with 14 bases between. CDR3 length: 15 amino acids. The CDR3 sequence: CASSLTPTANYEQYF. The CDR3 coding sequence is TGTGCCAGCAGTTTAACCCCCACGGCGAACTACGAGCAGTACTTC.

The V call is TRBV4-1, the J call TRBJ2-3; 10 bases agree with TRBD1. The CDR3 contains 16 residues. J was trimmed by 5 bases and V by 1 base; bases with no gene match: 6. Germline assignment: CDR1 MGHRA and CDR2 YSYEKL. CDR3 in amino acids: CASSQVRTGGRDTQYF. The DNA for the CDR3 is TGCGCCAGCAGCCAAGTTAGGACAGGGGGAAGAGATACGCAGTATTTT.

This clonotype was picked up a small number of times. The chain is built from TRBV20-1 and TRBJ2-3; 8 bases are a match to TRBD1. Germline-derived CDR1 and CDR2 are DFQATT and SNEGSKA (reference sequence). The CDR3 is made up of 15 amino acids. J lost 1 base, V lost 4 bases, and 7 bases had no gene match. CDR3 loop: CSATRQGTRTDTQYF. The CDR3 DNA sequence: TGCAGTGCTACCCGACAGGGGACACGCACAGATACGCAGTATTTT.

Only one count was recorded for this clonotype. The chain carries TRBV3-1 and TRBJ2-1; D remains unclear. The germline V and J ends were trimmed by 1 base and 8 bases, with 6 bases remaining between them. The CDR3 runs 12 residues. Germline V gives CDR1 LGHDT, CDR2 YNNKEL (reference sequence). This CDR3 is CASSQVQHEQFF. In nucleotides, the CDR3 is TGTGCCAGCAGCCAAGTCCAGCATGAGCAGTTCTTC.